These T cell receptor beta chains were read from a single sample in a study of T cell responses to AZD1222 COVID-19 vaccine. The method was immunoSEQ multiplex PCR; TCRdb's version includes in-frame clones alone and lacks a portion of them. The sample carries 100,000 to 150,000 clones, more than 70% recorded once. Sequenced material: peripheral blood, taken on day 0 of AZD1222 vaccination. These receptors all stem from an adult in good health. Both conserved end residues are part of each CDR3. D genes are given only for firm matches. Size values are once, few and many counts, or a class for expanded clones, and some rows have none.

V	J	D	size	CDR3	DNA
TRBV7-2	TRBJ2-1	-	-	CASRENSGRLQFF	TGTGCCAGCAGAGAAAACAGCGGCCGCCTGCAGTTCTTC
TRBV5-4	TRBJ1-1	TRBD1	-	CASKGTGTEVTEAFF	TGTGCCAGCAAGGGAACTGGGACAGAGGTAACTGAAGCTTTCTTT
TRBV7-6	TRBJ1-5	-	-	CASSLGGSGNNQPQHF	TGTGCCAGCAGCTTAGGCGGGTCTGGGAACAATCAGCCCCAGCATTTT
TRBV28	TRBJ2-7	-	-	CASSLSAGVGYEQYF	TGTGCCAGCAGTTTATCCGCAGGGGTAGGGTACGAGCAGTACTTC
TRBV10-3	TRBJ1-2	-	-	CAISEGTSTIYGYTF	TGTGCCATCAGTGAGGGGACAAGTACTATCTATGGCTACACCTTC
TRBV19	TRBJ2-1	TRBD1	once	CASKGQGAREQFF	TGTGCCAGTAAAGGACAGGGGGCAAGGGAGCAGTTCTTC
TRBV7-6	TRBJ1-3	TRBD1	-	CASSLATGGNTIYF	TGTGCCAGCAGCTTAGCGACAGGGGGAAACACCATATATTTT
TRBV3-1/TRBV3-2	TRBJ2-5	-	-	CASSQGETQYF	TGTGCCAGCAGCCAAGGAGAGACCCAGTACTTC
TRBV5-1	TRBJ1-6	-	-	CASSGDLSYNSPLHF	TGCGCCAGCAGCGGAGACCTCTCCTATAATTCACCCCTCCACTTT
TRBV30	TRBJ2-5	-	-	CAWSVRGRGQETQYF	TGTGCCTGGAGTGTACGTGGGCGGGGTCAAGAGACCCAGTACTTC
TRBV5-1	TRBJ2-3	-	-	CASSRGRETLPDTQYF	TGCGCCAGCAGCCGCGGACGGGAAACCCTTCCAGATACGCAGTATTTT
TRBV7-9	TRBJ1-1	TRBD1	-	CASSSQGGITEAFF	TGTGCCAGCAGCTCCCAGGGGGGTATAACCGAAGCTTTCTTT
TRBV5-1	TRBJ2-7	-	few	CASSLGVSTPGSEQYF	TGCGCCAGCAGCTTGGGTGTCAGTACCCCGGGCAGCGAGCAGTACTTC
TRBV11-3	TRBJ2-3	-	-	CASQIGSNSDTQYF	TGTGCCAGCCAGATAGGGTCGAATTCAGATACGCAGTATTTT
TRBV9	TRBJ2-2	TRBD2	-	CASGKTSGRTNTGELFF	TGTGCCAGCGGGAAGACTAGCGGGAGGACGAACACCGGGGAGCTGTTTTTT
TRBV19	TRBJ1-2	-	-	CASKALDSIGYGYTF	TGTGCCAGTAAGGCTTTGGACAGCATTGGGTATGGCTACACCTTC
TRBV28	TRBJ2-2	-	-	CASTTLAGELFF	TGTGCCAGCACCACCCTAGCCGGGGAGCTGTTTTTT
TRBV5-1	TRBJ1-5	-	-	CASRAGSVDNQPQHF	TGCGCCAGCAGGGCCGGTAGTGTGGACAATCAGCCCCAGCATTTT
TRBV7-2	TRBJ2-2	-	-	CASSPFGQGNTGELFF	TGTGCCAGCAGCCCGTTCGGGCAGGGGAACACCGGGGAGCTGTTTTTT
TRBV24-1	TRBJ2-1	TRBD2	few	CATDGGVYNEQFF	TGTGCCACCGACGGGGGGGTCTACAATGAGCAGTTCTTC
TRBV21-1	TRBJ2-1	-	-	CASSRPGQNYNEQFF	TGTGCCAGCAGCAGGCCCGGACAGAACTACAATGAGCAGTTCTTC
TRBV5-1	TRBJ1-5	TRBD1	-	CASSSTGNGNQPQHF	TGCGCCAGCAGCTCGACAGGGAATGGCAATCAGCCCCAGCATTTT
TRBV5-8	TRBJ1-1	-	-	CASSFFGWGNTEAFF	TGTGCCAGCAGCTTTTTCGGGTGGGGGAACACTGAAGCTTTCTTT
TRBV9	TRBJ1-1	-	-	CASSKMTANTEAFF	TGTGCCAGCAGCAAAATGACAGCCAACACTGAAGCTTTCTTT
TRBV5-4	TRBJ2-7	-	-	CASSVGPGVLYEQYF	TGTGCCAGCAGCGTGGGACCCGGGGTTCTCTACGAGCAGTACTTC